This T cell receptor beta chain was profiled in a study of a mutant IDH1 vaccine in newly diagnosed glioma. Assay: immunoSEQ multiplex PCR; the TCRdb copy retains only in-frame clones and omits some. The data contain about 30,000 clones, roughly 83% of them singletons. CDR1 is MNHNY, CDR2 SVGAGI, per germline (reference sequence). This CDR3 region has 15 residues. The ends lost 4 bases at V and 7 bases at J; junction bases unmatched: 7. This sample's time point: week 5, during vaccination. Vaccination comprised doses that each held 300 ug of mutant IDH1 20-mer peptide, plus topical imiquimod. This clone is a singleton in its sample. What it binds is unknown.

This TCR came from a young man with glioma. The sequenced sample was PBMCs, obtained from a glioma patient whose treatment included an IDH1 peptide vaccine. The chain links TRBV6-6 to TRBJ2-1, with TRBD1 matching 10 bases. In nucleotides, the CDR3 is TGTGCCAGCAGTTCCGGGACAGGGGTGAAAAATGAGCAGTTCTTC. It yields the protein CASSSGTGVKNEQFF.